This T cell receptor beta chain appears in the sequencing data of a study of shared T cell receptors in the human thymus. The CDR3 length is 17 residues. V lost 5 bases, J lost 4 bases, and 18 bases lay in between. Germline CDR1 SEHNR, CDR2 FQNEAQ (reference sequence). Clones were read by immunoSEQ multiplex PCR, and TCRdb kept only the in-frame ones, dropping some. This sample yields hundreds of thousands of clones, of which approximately 90% are seen a single time; 0.0095% to 0.012% belongs to the top ten. This clone was seen a handful of times. A further study also used this sample, focusing on human thymus T cells. That report adds: Thymic samples were excised during corrective heart operations. Blood and thymic repertoires both appeared biased in V and J gene usage. Related research found strongly overlapping thymic repertoires in unrelated individuals.

Sequencing was performed on thymocytes. The TCR originated in a boy in the first two years of life with a congenital heart defect. This rearrangement joins TRBV7-9 to TRBJ2-6; weak D call: TRBD1 (6 bases). The DNA for the CDR3 is TGTGCCAGCAGCCCCGGGCAGGGGTTCTCCGGGGCCAACGTCCTGACTTTC. This gives the protein CASSPGQGFSGANVLTF. Looking up the rest from reference TRBV7-9 and TRBJ2-6 gives the full variable domain: DTGVSQNPRHKITKRGQNVTFRCDPISEHNRLYWYRQTLGQGPEFLTYFQNEAQLEKSRLLSDRFSAERPKGSFSTLEIQRTEQGDSAMYLCASSPGQGFSGANVLTFGAGSRLTVL.